This T cell receptor beta chain was sequenced during a study of T cell clusters in autoimmune cytopenias. Study details: The median distinct TRB clonotype count was 2,000 to 2,500 per sample, from a median approximately 51,000 reads.

Comment on this clonotype: Its antigen is unknown.

TRB rearrangements were amplified by touch-down multiplex PCR with mixed TRB-A/B primers. Following a re-call of the multiplex PCR reads, TCRdb has one entry per CDR3 protein and lacks DNA. The sample table includes around 10,000 distinct CDR3 sequences. Some 38,000 genome equivalents of blood DNA were amplified for TRB. Findings of the study overall: Physiological T cell clusters of healthy donors were apparently absent in primary autoimmune cytopenia patients. TRB repertoire shifts in secondary cytopenia and chronic lymphocytic leukemia mostly reflected lymphoma, not autoimmunity. No cluster-lack signature appeared between secondary cytopenia and chronic lymphocytic leukemia patients, apparently due to lymphoma masking.

This TCR was recovered from a human donor with an autoimmune cytopenia or autoimmune hepatitis (not recorded which). Sequencing used peripheral blood.

CDR3 residues: CSAAGGEIETQYF. J is TRBJ2-5 and V is TRBV20-1; TCRdb's D call, TRBD1, is unchecked because there is no DNA. Germline CDR1 and CDR2: DFQATT and SNEGSKA (reference sequence). The CDR3 length is 13 residues.